A single sample gave rise to the 2 T cell receptor beta chains below, sequenced in a study of blood T cell repertoires in COVID-19. Data came from immunoSEQ multiplex PCR; TCRdb stores just in-frame clones and leaves some out. The sample carries 140,000 or so clones, about 87% recorded once. Material: peripheral blood. These receptors were collected from a woman between 45 and 60 years old with acute or convalescent COVID-19.

The chain has TRBV28 and TRBJ1-4; 7 bases are a match to TRBD1. Trimming cost V 5 bases and J 3 bases; bases outside gene matches: 9. Germline lookup yields CDR1 MDHEN and CDR2 SYDVKM. The CDR3 covers 16 residues. Here the CDR3 reads CASSPFRGAANEKLFF. The CDR3 DNA reads as TGTGCCAGCAGTCCGTTCAGGGGGGCTGCTAATGAAAAACTGTTTTTT.

CDR3 protein: CASSFPDTEAFF. For the CDR3, the DNA is TGCGCCAGCAGCTTTCCGGACACTGAAGCTTTCTTT. The rearrangement uses TRBV5-1 and TRBJ1-1; D gene unclear. Per the germline V gene, CDR1 is SGHRS and CDR2 is YFSETQ. This CDR3 spans 12 amino acids. Trimming cost V 2 bases and J 3 bases, with 5 bases left between them.